This T cell receptor (beta chain) stems from a study of cytomegalovirus exposure and HLA in healthy donors. About the study: Around 87 million unique TCRs, all from HLA-typed donors, were included in an early release of the data. The study, taken as a whole, reports: TCR beta V- and J-gene trimming was later associated with a missense DCLRE1C variant. Many donors carried some public TCRs, although rarity characterized most TCR sequences.

Remarks on this clone: Its antigen is currently unknown.

The V end lost 5 bases, the J end lost 2 bases, and 11 bases lay between the germline ends. The CDR3 length is 14 residues. Looked up from germline, CDR1 is SGHVS and CDR2 is FNYEAQ. Researchers ran the PCR with 60 Vbeta and 13 Jbeta primers. This table comes from immunoSEQ multiplex PCR, and its TCRdb copy is limited to in-frame clones, with some not included. The repertoire consists of around 230,000 clones, with 60% to 80% occurring once and the leading ten covering approximately 1.8%. The sequence derives from a male donor in good health and CMV-seronegative. The specimen sequenced was PBMCs. V is TRBV7-6 and J is TRBJ2-3; no clear D gene. This CDR3 is CASSQDFNTDTQYF. In DNA form, the CDR3 reads TGTGCCAGCAGCCAAGACTTTAACACAGATACGCAGTATTTT.